This T cell receptor beta chain was found in a study of beta chain features in type 1 diabetes. Study-level results: Patients' naive, central memory and regulatory TCRB repertoires appeared more alike than those of healthy donors.

About this clone: Its target is not known.

The CDR3 loop spans 13 amino acids. CDR1 SNHLY and CDR2 FYNNEI come from the germline V gene. Losses at the gene ends were 6 bases for V and 5 bases for J; bases not matched to a gene: 0. The investigators reverse transcribed all of the isolated RNA, so they sequenced expressed TCRB transcripts. Sequenced by immunoSEQ multiplex PCR; TCRdb stores in-frame clones only, minus some. In the table there are hundreds of thousands of clones, around 16% of which are singletons. The chain carries TRBV2 and TRBJ2-7; 14 bases map to TRBD2. The TCR comes from a young man in good health. The source material was naive CD4+ T cells from blood. The CDR3 is CASRTSGRDEQYF. CDR3 in DNA: TGTGCCAGCAGGACTAGCGGGAGGGACGAGCAGTACTTC.